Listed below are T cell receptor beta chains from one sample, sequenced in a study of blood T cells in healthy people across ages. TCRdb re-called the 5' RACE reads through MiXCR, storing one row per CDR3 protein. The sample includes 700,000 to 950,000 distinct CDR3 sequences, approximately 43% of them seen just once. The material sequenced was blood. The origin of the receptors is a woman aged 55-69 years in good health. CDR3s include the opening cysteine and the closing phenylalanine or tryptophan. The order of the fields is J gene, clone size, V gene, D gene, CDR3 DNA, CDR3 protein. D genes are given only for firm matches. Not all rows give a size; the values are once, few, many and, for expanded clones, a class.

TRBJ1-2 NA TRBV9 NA TGTGCCAGCAGCGGTGGGGCCGGCTACACCTTC CASSGGAGYTF
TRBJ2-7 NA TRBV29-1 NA TGCAGCGTTGAAGACTCCGGGGACTACGAGCAGTACTTC CSVEDSGDYEQYF
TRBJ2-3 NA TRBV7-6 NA TGTGCCAGCAGCTTAGGCCCTAGTGGTACGCAGTATTTT CASSLGPSGTQYF
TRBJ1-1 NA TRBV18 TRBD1 TGTGCCAGCTCACCTCAGGGACAGATTAAAGGCACTGAAGCTTTCTTT CASSPQGQIKGTEAFF
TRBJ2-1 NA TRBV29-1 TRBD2 TGCAGCGTTAAAAGGACTAGCGGAAGTGAGCAGTTCTTC CSVKRTSGSEQFF
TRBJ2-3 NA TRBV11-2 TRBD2 TGTGCCAGCAGCCCCGGGACTAGCGCTTTTGGTACGCAGTATTTT CASSPGTSAFGTQYF
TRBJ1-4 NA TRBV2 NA TGTGCGGCAAAGGGAGCAACTAATGAAAAACTGTTTTTT CAAKGATNEKLFF
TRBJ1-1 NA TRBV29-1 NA TGCAGCGTTGAACAGCCTGAAGCTTTCTTT CSVEQPEAFF
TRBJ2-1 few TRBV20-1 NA TGCAGTGCTAGGAGGGCCAATGAGCAGTTCTTC CSARRANEQFF
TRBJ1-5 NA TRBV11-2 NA TGTGCCAGCAGTGGGGGCAGGTCAAATCAGCCCCAGCATTTT CASSGGRSNQPQHF
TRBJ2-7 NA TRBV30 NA TGTGCCTGGAGTCGCAACGAGCAGTACTTC CAWSRNEQYF
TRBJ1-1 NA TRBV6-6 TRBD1 TGTGCCAGCAGACCACAGGGGGCCTCTGAAGCTTTCTTT CASRPQGASEAFF
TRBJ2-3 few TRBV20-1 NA TGCAGTGCCGACGGGTCTAGCACAGATACGCAGTATTTT CSADGSSTDTQYF
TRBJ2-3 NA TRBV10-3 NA TGTGCCATATCCTCCCCGGGACAACTCACAGATACGCAGTATTTT CAISSPGQLTDTQYF
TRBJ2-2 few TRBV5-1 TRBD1 TGCGCTAGCAGCCTGGACAGGGGTTCGGCCGGGGAGCTGTTTTTT CASSLDRGSAGELFF
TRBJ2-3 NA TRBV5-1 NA TGCGCCAGCAGCCTGGCGCTAGCAAAGAGGACAGATACGCAGTATTTT CASSLALAKRTDTQYF
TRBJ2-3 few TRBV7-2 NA TGTGCCAGCAGAGGGGGGGACGGGGGCACAGATACGCAGTATTTT CASRGGDGGTDTQYF
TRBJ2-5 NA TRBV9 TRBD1 TGTGCCAGCAGCGAGGGGACAGGGCCGGGGGAGACCCAGTACTTC CASSEGTGPGETQYF
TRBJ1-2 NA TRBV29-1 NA TGCAGCGTTTGGGGAATAGGTGGCTACACCTTC CSVWGIGGYTF
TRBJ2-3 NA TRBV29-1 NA TGCAGCGTTGCCCCTCAAGGCGATACGCAGTATTTT CSVAPQGDTQYF
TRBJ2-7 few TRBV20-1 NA TGCAGTGCAAAAACGGGCCCTTCCTACGAGCAGTACTTC CSAKTGPSYEQYF
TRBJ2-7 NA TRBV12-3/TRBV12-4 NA TGTGCCGGCAGTTCGGCCTACGAGCAGTACTTC CAGSSAYEQYF
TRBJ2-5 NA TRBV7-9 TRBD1 TGTGCCAGCAGCTTAATACAGGGGGCACGGGAGACCCAGTACTTC CASSLIQGARETQYF
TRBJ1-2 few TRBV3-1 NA TGTGCCAGCAGCCAAGGACTGATCACTAACTATGGCTACACCTTC CASSQGLITNYGYTF
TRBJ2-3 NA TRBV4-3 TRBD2 TGCGCCAGCAGCCAAGTAGCGGGAGGTGGCGATACGCAGTATTTT CASSQVAGGGDTQYF
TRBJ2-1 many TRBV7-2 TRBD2 TGTGCCAGCAGCTCCGGCCAACTAGCGGGAGCGGGTAATGAGCAGTTCTTC CASSSGQLAGAGNEQFF
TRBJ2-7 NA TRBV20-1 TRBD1 TGCAGTGCTAGAGCCTACAGGGGCGGCACGGGCTACGAGCAGTACTTC CSARAYRGGTGYEQYF
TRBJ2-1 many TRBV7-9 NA TGTGCCAGCAGCTTAGCTGGGTCCTACAATGAGCAGTTCTTC CASSLAGSYNEQFF
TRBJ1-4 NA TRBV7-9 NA TGTGCCAGCAGCCGGGATCTCTCAAAACTGTTTTTT CASSRDLSKLFF
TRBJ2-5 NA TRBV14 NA TGTGCCAGCAGCCAAGTAATGGGGGAGACCCAGTACTTC CASSQVMGETQYF
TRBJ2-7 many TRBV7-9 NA TGTGCCAGCAGCTTAGAGAACCTACAGCAGTACTTC CASSLENLQQYF
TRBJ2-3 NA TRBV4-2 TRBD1 TGTGCCAGCAGCCCCAGGGGGCTAACCAGTAGCACAGATACGCAGTATTTT CASSPRGLTSSTDTQYF
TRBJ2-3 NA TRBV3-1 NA TGTGCCAGCAGCCATGGACGAGCGGAGACAGATACGCAGTATTTT CASSHGRAETDTQYF
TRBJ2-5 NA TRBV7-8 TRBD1 TGTGTCAGCAGCTTAAGGGGGGGGACAGGGGAGACCCAGTACTTC CVSSLRGGTGETQYF
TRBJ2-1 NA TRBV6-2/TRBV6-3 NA TGTGCCAGCAGTTACTCGGTCGGGGGTTTCTACAATGAGCAGTTCTTC CASSYSVGGFYNEQFF
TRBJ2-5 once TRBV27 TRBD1 TGTGCCAGCAGTTTATATAGAGGGGGCAATGAGCAGTACTTC CASSLYRGGNEQYF
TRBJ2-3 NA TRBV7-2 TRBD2 TGTGCCAGCAGCCCCCTGCCCGGGACTAGCGGAGGAAGCACAGATGCGCAGTATTTT CASSPLPGTSGGSTDAQYF
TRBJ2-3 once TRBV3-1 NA TGTGCCAGCGCGGTATGGGGGGGCACAGATACGCAGTATTTT CASAVWGGTDTQYF
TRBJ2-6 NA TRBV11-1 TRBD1 TGTGCCAGCAGCTTTTGGAGACAGGGGTCCGCTTCTGGGGCCAACGTCCTGACTTTC CASSFWRQGSASGANVLTF
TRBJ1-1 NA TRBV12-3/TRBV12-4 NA TGTGCCAGCAGTTTCGACTTGAGACACGCTGAAGCTTTCTTT CASSFDLRHAEAFF
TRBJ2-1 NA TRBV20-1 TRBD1 TGCAGTGCTGTCCCGGGACAGGGGGGACCAGACAATGAGCAGTTCTTC CSAVPGQGGPDNEQFF
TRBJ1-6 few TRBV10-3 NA TGTGCCATCAGTGAGGGGGAGGAGAATTCACCCCTCCACTTT CAISEGEENSPLHF
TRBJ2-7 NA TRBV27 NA TGTGCCAGCAGTTTATCCGCTAGTGGAACCTACGAGCAGTACTTC CASSLSASGTYEQYF
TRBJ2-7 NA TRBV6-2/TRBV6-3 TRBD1 TGTGCCAGCAGTAGCTTTCAGGGGGCCTCCTACAATGAGCAGTACTTC CASSSFQGASYNEQYF
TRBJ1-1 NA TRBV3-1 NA TGTGCCAGCAGCCAAAGCCTTTTCTACACTGAAGCTTTCTTT CASSQSLFYTEAFF
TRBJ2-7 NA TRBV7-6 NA TGTGCCAGCAGCTTAGCCTCGCCTCTCTACGAGCAGTACTTC CASSLASPLYEQYF
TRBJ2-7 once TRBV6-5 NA TGTGCCAGCAGTGGGGCGCACGAGCAGTACTTC CASSGAHEQYF
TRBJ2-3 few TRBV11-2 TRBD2 TGTGCCAGCAGCTCCTCATCCTACGTGTGGGCGGGGGGGCCGGACATGAGTAATACGCAGTATTTT CASSSSSYVWAGGPDMSNTQYF
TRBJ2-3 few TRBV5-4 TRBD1 TGTGCCAGCAGCTTCCGGGACAGGGATAACACAGATACGCAGTATTTT CASSFRDRDNTDTQYF
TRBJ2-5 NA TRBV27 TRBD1 TGTGCCAGCAGGGGACAGGGGACCGGGACCCAGTACTTC CASRGQGTGTQYF
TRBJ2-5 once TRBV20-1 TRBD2 TGCAGTGCTACAACTAGCGGGAGGGGAGAGACCCAGTACTTC CSATTSGRGETQYF
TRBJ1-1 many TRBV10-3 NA TGTGCCATCAGCCCGGGGATCGAGGACACTGAAGCTTTCTTT CAISPGIEDTEAFF
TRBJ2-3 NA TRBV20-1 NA TGCAGTGCTAAAGGACAGCTTAGCACAGATACGCAGTATTTT CSAKGQLSTDTQYF
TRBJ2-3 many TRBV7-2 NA TGTGCCAGCAGCTTATTGACAGCGGATACGCAGTATTTT CASSLLTADTQYF
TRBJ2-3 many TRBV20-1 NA TGCAGTGCTAGAAGCGGACGCACAGATACGCAGTATTTT CSARSGRTDTQYF
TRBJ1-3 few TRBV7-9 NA TGTGCCAGCAGCTCGGGCGCTGGAAACACCATATATTTT CASSSGAGNTIYF
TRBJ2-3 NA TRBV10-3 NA TGTGCCATCAGTCTACTAGAGGGGACAGATACGCAGTATTTT CAISLLEGTDTQYF
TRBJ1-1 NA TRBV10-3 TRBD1 TGTGCCATCAGTGAGATAAATACAGGGGACACTGAAGTTTTCTTT CAISEINTGDTEVFF
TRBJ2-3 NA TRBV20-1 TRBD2 TGCAGTGCTACAGAGGGGGGACTAGCGGGAGGGGATCAGCGTACGCAGTATTTT CSATEGGLAGGDQRTQYF
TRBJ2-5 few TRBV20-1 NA TGCAGTGCCCGGCGGAGTGGTTCGAAGACCCAGTACTTC CSARRSGSKTQYF